Listed below are T cell receptor beta chains from one sample, sequenced in a study of identical twins. TCRdb called the 5' RACE reads again in MiXCR, with one record for every CDR3 protein. Found here are 200,000 to 250,000 distinct CDR3 sequences, roughly 7% of them singletons; the top ten hold 3.5% to 4%. These sequences were also reported in another study, on yellow fever vaccine responses in identical twins.

The sample consisted of memory (CD45RO+) T cells sorted from blood. All receptors come from a woman under 30 in good health. The CDR3 runs from the conserved cysteine through the conserved F or W. D genes are given only for firm matches. Size is stated for part of the rows, as once, few or many counts, or as a class when the clone is expanded.

many	TRBD1	TRBV12-3/TRBV12-4	TRBJ1-4	TGTGCCAGCAGTTTGAGACAGGGCTTCGGAAAACTGTTTTTT	CASSLRQGFGKLFF
-	-	TRBV15	TRBJ1-4	TGTGCCACCAGCAGAATGGGGACTACAACTAATGAAAAACTGTTTTTT	CATSRMGTTTNEKLFF
many	TRBD1	TRBV25-1	TRBJ2-1	TGTGCCAGTCGACCGACAGGGCTGGGCGAGCAGTTCTTC	CASRPTGLGEQFF
many	-	TRBV12-3/TRBV12-4	TRBJ1-3	TGTGCCAGCAGTTTATGGACAGACTCTGGAAACACCATATATTTT	CASSLWTDSGNTIYF
few	TRBD1	TRBV7-9	TRBJ1-2	TGTGCCAGCAGCTGGGATACAGGGGATGGCTACACCTTC	CASSWDTGDGYTF
-	-	TRBV21-1	TRBJ2-3	TGTGCCAGCAGCACATTCGCCCGGGTTCGACCGACAAGCACAGATACGCAGTATTTT	CASSTFARVRPTSTDTQYF
-	TRBD1	TRBV25-1	TRBJ2-2	TGTGCCAGCAGTGTACGACAGGGGTGGACCGGGGAGCTGTTTTTT	CASSVRQGWTGELFF
many	TRBD1	TRBV11-3	TRBJ2-2	TGTGCCAGTTCGGACAGGGGATACACCGGGGAGCTGTTTTTT	CASSDRGYTGELFF
-	-	TRBV6-2/TRBV6-3	TRBJ2-1	TGTGCCAGCATTATAGGGGGGAGCTCCTACAATGAGCAGTTCTTC	CASIIGGSSYNEQFF
many	TRBD2	TRBV11-2	TRBJ2-3	TGTGCCAGCAGCTCCGGACTAGCGGGGGGGCGGTCAGATACGCAGTATTTT	CASSSGLAGGRSDTQYF
many	-	TRBV5-1	TRBJ2-2	TGCGCCAGCAGCCCTCCCCGGACGAACACCGGGGAGCTGTTTTTT	CASSPPRTNTGELFF
few	TRBD1	TRBV2	TRBJ2-1	TGTGCCAGCAGAGGCAGGGGGAATGCAGACAATGAGCAGTTCTTC	CASRGRGNADNEQFF
many	TRBD1	TRBV20-1	TRBJ2-5	TGCAGTGCAGCACAGGGGGCCGGACAAGAGACCCAGTACTTC	CSAAQGAGQETQYF
-	-	TRBV14	TRBJ2-3	TGTGCCAGCAGCCAGACGCTTGGGGCCATCACAGATACGCAGTATTTT	CASSQTLGAITDTQYF
many	-	TRBV3-1	TRBJ2-2	TGTGCCAGTTGGTCAGGGGCGAACACCGGGGAGCTGTTTTTT	CASWSGANTGELFF
few	-	TRBV5-1	TRBJ2-7	TGCGCCAGCAGCCCCGGGGCGGGATTGTCCTACGAGCAGTACTTC	CASSPGAGLSYEQYF
many	TRBD1	TRBV19	TRBJ1-6	TGTGCCAGTAGTACCCGACAGGGTAATTCACCCCTCCACTTT	CASSTRQGNSPLHF
-	TRBD1	TRBV10-3	TRBJ1-1	TGTGCCATCACCAGGGACAGGGGTTACACTGAAGCTTTCTTT	CAITRDRGYTEAFF
-	-	TRBV5-8	TRBJ2-6	TGTGCCAGCGGACCTAGACAGGCTCTCTCTGGGGCCAACGTCCTGACTTTC	CASGPRQALSGANVLTF
-	-	TRBV10-3	TRBJ1-1	TGTGCCATCAGCCAGAGAGAGAACACTGAAGCTTTCTTT	CAISQRENTEAFF
many	-	TRBV27	TRBJ2-7	TGTGCCAGCATCCGTGGCTCTTCCTACGAGCAGTACTTC	CASIRGSSYEQYF
many	-	TRBV7-9	TRBJ2-5	TGTGCCACACAAAGAGGCCAGACGGAGACCCAGTACTTC	CATQRGQTETQYF
many	-	TRBV12-3/TRBV12-4	TRBJ1-2	TGTGCCAGCAGTTTTTCGCAGGGCAGCCCCTATGGCTACACCTTC	CASSFSQGSPYGYTF
few	TRBD2	TRBV6-1	TRBJ2-5	TGTGCCAGCAGTCCCCGAGGACTAGCGGGTTCTCAAGAGACCCAGTACTTC	CASSPRGLAGSQETQYF
-	TRBD2	TRBV7-9	TRBJ2-3	TGTGCCAGCAGCTTACAGCGGGACCCCTCAGATACGCAGTATTTT	CASSLQRDPSDTQYF
many	TRBD2	TRBV4-1	TRBJ2-1	TGCGCCAGCAGCCAAGAGGAGGGACTAGCGGGGTACAATGAGCAGTTCTTC	CASSQEEGLAGYNEQFF
-	-	TRBV3-1	TRBJ2-3	TGTGCCAGCAGCCCTCCCGGGGACATAAGCACAGATACGCAGTATTTT	CASSPPGDISTDTQYF
many	-	TRBV7-7	TRBJ2-2	TGTGCCAGCAGCTTGGGGGGCGCAGGTACCGGGGAGCTGTTTTTT	CASSLGGAGTGELFF
many	TRBD1	TRBV2	TRBJ2-1	TGTGCCAGCAGTGAAGCGCAGGGGGTGGGGTACAATGAGCAGTTCTTC	CASSEAQGVGYNEQFF
-	-	TRBV5-1	TRBJ2-1	TGCGCCAGCAGCTTGGCCAACCAGGGCGGCAATGAGCAGTTCTTC	CASSLANQGGNEQFF
-	-	TRBV5-1	TRBJ2-7	TGCGCCAGCACCCTTGGGGTAAGCTCCTACGAGCAGTACTTC	CASTLGVSSYEQYF
-	-	TRBV29-1	TRBJ2-3	TGCAGCGCCGAGGCGGAGGGGACTTCTAGCACAGATACGCAGTATTTT	CSAEAEGTSSTDTQYF
few	TRBD2	TRBV12-3/TRBV12-4	TRBJ2-1	TGTGCCAGCAGTTTAGCGACTAGCGGGGGGTTGGAGTTCTTC	CASSLATSGGLEFF
few	-	TRBV6-1	TRBJ1-5	TGTGCCAGTTCCATTTTGGGGGGGAATCAGCCCCAGCATTTT	CASSILGGNQPQHF
-	-	TRBV9	TRBJ2-7	TGTGCCAGCAGCGTAGCTGATAGCTCCTACGAGCAGTACTTC	CASSVADSSYEQYF
many	-	TRBV10-3	TRBJ2-7	TGTGCCATCAGTGAGAAGGGTCAGGTCTACGAGCAGTACTTC	CAISEKGQVYEQYF
few	-	TRBV20-1	TRBJ2-7	TGCAGTGCGGGGACAATTTTGGGCTCCTACGAGCAGTACTTC	CSAGTILGSYEQYF
-	TRBD2	TRBV28	TRBJ2-3	TGTGCCAGCAGTAGCGGGGGCCACGACACAGATACGCAGTATTTT	CASSSGGHDTDTQYF
-	TRBD2	TRBV7-2	TRBJ2-1	TGTGCCAGAGGGGGTAGCGGGGCCTCCTACAATGAGCAGTTCTTC	CARGGSGASYNEQFF
many	-	TRBV20-1	TRBJ2-2	TGCAGTGCTAGAGAATCAGGACTTGACACCGGGGAGCTGTTTTTT	CSARESGLDTGELFF
-	-	TRBV28	TRBJ2-3	TGTGCCAGCAGAACAATGACAGATACGCAGTATTTT	CASRTMTDTQYF
-	TRBD2	TRBV7-9	TRBJ2-1	TGTGCCAGCCCCAGAGCGGGAGGATCCTACAATGAGCAGTTCTTC	CASPRAGGSYNEQFF
-	TRBD1	TRBV2	TRBJ1-4	TGTGCCAGCAGCTCGGACAGGGTGGAAAAACTGTTTTTT	CASSSDRVEKLFF
few	-	TRBV28	TRBJ2-3	TGTGCCAGCAGCCCCAGAGAATATCTCAACACAGATACGCAGTATTTT	CASSPREYLNTDTQYF
many	-	TRBV12-5	TRBJ2-2	TGTGCTAGTGGGCCCCCCCGAGGAATCGGGGAGCTGTTTTTT	CASGPPRGIGELFF
-	-	TRBV27	TRBJ2-2	TGTGCCAGCAGTACCAGAACAGCAGGGGAGCTGTTTTTT	CASSTRTAGELFF